This T cell receptor beta chain was documented in a study of CD8+ T cells in alopecia areata. Turning to the study itself: Tofacitinib ran 6 to 18 months, followed by 6 months off drug.

The authors extracted RNA and reverse transcribed it into cDNA as the sequencing template. Generated by immunoSEQ multiplex PCR, the TCRdb table keeps only in-frame clones and is missing some. The sample lists 120,000 to 150,000 clones; over 70% were seen once. The junction had 12 bases not matched to a gene; V was cut back by 8 bases and J by 5 bases. CDR1 SGHRS and CDR2 YFSETQ come from the germline V gene. CDR3 length: 14 amino acids. The origin of this receptor is a human donor with alopecia areata. Here the sequenced sample was CD8+ T cells sorted from blood, taken at week 0. This chain links TRBV5-1 with TRBJ2-7; 8 positions agree with TRBD1. The CDR3 nucleotides read TGCGCCAGTCATGATCGGACAGGGAATAACGAGCAGTACTTC. Its translation: CASHDRTGNNEQYF.